Listed here are 27 T cell receptor beta chains from one sample, sequenced in a study of tumor-infiltrating lymphocytes in primary liver carcinoma. With around 490 ng total RNA as template and a constant-region primer, TCR beta cDNA was made. Slightly modified ARM-PCR with three nested multiplex PCR rounds yielded TCR beta libraries. The first two PCR rounds used TRBV1-TRBV30 forward primers with a C-beta reverse primer, about 10 cycles each. TCRdb re-called the multiplex PCR reads with MiXCR, one entry per CDR3 protein. The table has tens of thousands of distinct CDR3 sequences, around 79% seen once. Scientists recovered RNA and DNA together from around 20-30 mg of unsorted bulk tissue. Specimen: liver tumor tissue from sampling region 3. This sample's subset: tumor region T3, left-lateral pole. These receptors came from a man aged 35-49 years with primary liver carcinoma and hepatitis B virus infection.

This clonotype was picked up one time. The junction shows a germline mismatch at one end, possibly a read error. The chain couples TRBV5-5 to TRBJ2-2, with TRBD1 matching 8 bases. The CDR3 contains 15 residues. Germline V lookup: CDR1 SGHKS, CDR2 YYEKEE (reference sequence). Here the CDR3 reads CTSSSPGGDTGELFF. The CDR3 nucleotides read TGTACCAGCAGCTCCCCAGGGGGCGACACCGGGGAGCTGTTTTTT.

There are many counts of this clonotype. The chain's CDR3 is CAISVREEGYNEQFF. The CDR3 DNA reads as TGTGCCATCAGTGTGCGGGAGGAGGGTTACAATGAGCAGTTCTTC. This chain joins TRBV10-3 and TRBJ2-1; 8 positions agree with TRBD2. CDR1 is ENHRY and CDR2 is SYGVKD in the germline V gene. The CDR3 is made up of 15 amino acids. J lost 4 bases, V lost 4 bases, and 6 bases had no gene match.

This clonotype was observed many times. The rearrangement uses TRBV4-1 and TRBJ1-1; no reliable D call. Trimming left V 5 bases short and J 5 bases short, with 12 bases between. CDR1 and CDR2 (germline): MGHRA, YSYEKL. The length of the CDR3 is 13 residues. CDR3 in DNA: TGCGCCAGCAGCGACCTCTCGGGGACTGAAGCTTTCTTT. This sequence encodes CASSDLSGTEAFF.

Only one count was recorded for this clonotype. Germline is not matched at one junction end, which may reflect a read error. In DNA form, the CDR3 reads TGTGCCAACTCACCGGGGGACGGTTCCCTCGGCTTT. Amino acids: CANSPGDGSLGF. The chain recombines TRBV18 with TRBJ1-3; possible D gene TRBD1, 5 bases. The CDR3 is 12 residues long. Germline values: CDR1 KGHSH, CDR2 LQKENI.

This chain links TRBV11-2 with TRBJ2-7; 8 positions agree with TRBD2. This CDR3 has 15 amino acids. CDR1 is SGHAT and CDR2 is FQNNGV in the germline V gene. V dropped 9 bases and J dropped 3; count of bases not matched to a gene: 13. The CDR3 coding sequence is TGTGCCAGTAGCCCATACTCGGGAGGGGGCTACGAGCAGTACTTC. Translating gives CASSPYSGGGYEQYF.

The chain links TRBV4-1 to TRBJ1-1; 7 nucleotides match TRBD1. This CDR3 spans 15 amino acids. From germline, CDR1 is MGHRA and CDR2 YSYEKL. Trimming cost V 4 bases and J 8 bases; bases outside gene matches: 13. Written as DNA, the CDR3 is TGCGCCAGCAGCCTGGTGCTAACAGGGGAAGTGGAAGCTTTCTTT. This sequence encodes CASSLVLTGEVEAFF.

A note on this clonotype: Its ends do not fully match the called genes, so a read error is possible. The genes are TRBV29-1 and TRBJ1-2; D not certain. CDR3 length: 13 amino acids. Looked up from germline, CDR1 is SQVTM and CDR2 is ANQGSEA. Here the CDR3 DNA reads TGCAGCGTTGAAGGTGGTTACGGCTATGGCTACACTTTC. It encodes CSVEGGYGYGYTF.

The chain has TRBV4-2 and TRBJ2-5; D possibly corresponds to TRBD2 (6 bases). The CDR3 is made up of 15 amino acids. The germline V gene encodes CDR1 LGHNA and CDR2 YNFKEQ. V was cut by 0 bases and J by 5 bases, with 13 bases left in between. The CDR3 sequence: CASSQESWEAETQYF. The CDR3 DNA reads as TGTGCCAGCAGCCAAGAGAGCTGGGAGGCGGAGACCCAGTACTTC.

CDR3 bases: TGTGCCAGCAGCTTAGTGGCGCTAGCGAGAACCGATGAGCTGTTTTTT. Translating gives CASSLVALARTDELFF. The chain links TRBV11-2 to TRBJ2-2, with TRBD2 as a possible D gene (6 bases). V was clipped by 1 base and J by 11 bases, with 20 bases between them. The CDR3 runs 16 residues. Looked up from germline, CDR1 is SGHAT and CDR2 is FQNNGV.

Many counts were recorded for this clonotype. The chain carries TRBV18 and TRBJ2-4; perhaps TRBD2 as D (5 bases). Germline CDR1 and CDR2: KGHSH and LQKENI. The V gene lost 2 bases and the J gene lost 8 bases, with 13 bases spanning the gap. The CDR3 spans 14 residues. The CDR3 sequence: CASSPTRSVDIQYF. The CDR3, as DNA: TGTGCCAGCTCACCAACTAGGTCCGTGGACATTCAGTACTTC.

The rearrangement joins TRBV11-2 to TRBJ2-5; possible D gene TRBD1, 6 bases. Deletions cut 5 bases from V and 2 bases from J, with 18 bases between. Germline V gene data show CDR1 as SGHAT and CDR2 as FQNNGV. The CDR3 runs 16 residues. The CDR3 bases are TGTGCCAGCAGCCCAGGGGCTAACGGCTTACAAGAGACCCAGTACTTC. It encodes CASSPGANGLQETQYF.

CDR3 sequence reads: CSVEGDRGPSGQYF. CDR3 nucleotides: TGCAGCGTTGAAGGGGACAGGGGGCCGAGCGGGCAGTACTTC. The chain employs TRBV29-1 and TRBJ2-7, with TRBD1 identical over 12 bases. The CDR3 runs to 14 residues. V shed 1 base, J shed 9 bases, and the junction held 7 bases outside the gene matches. Looked up from germline, CDR1 is SQVTM and CDR2 is ANQGSEA.

A word on this clonotype: The junction does not match germline at one end; this may be a read error. The chain couples TRBV7-2 to TRBJ2-1, with D unclear. CDR1 is SGHTA and CDR2 is FQGNSA in the germline V gene. The length of the CDR3 is 15 residues. The CDR3 DNA sequence: TGTACCAGCAGCCACGGAGCTAGGATCTACAATGAGCAGTCCTTC. It specifies CTSSHGARIYNEQSF. Full variable domain (missing parts from reference TRBV7-2 and TRBJ2-1): GAGVSQSPSNKVTEKGKDVELRCDPISGHTALYWYRQSLGQGLEFLIYFQGNSAPDKSGLPSDRFSAERTGGSVSTLTIQRTQQEDSAVYLCTSSHGARIYNEQSFGPGTRLTVL.

Points on this clonotype: A junction boundary mismatches the germline segment, possibly from a read error. The gene calls are TRBV11-2 and TRBJ2-7, with D unresolved. Germline values: CDR1 SGHAT, CDR2 FQNNGV. The CDR3 sequence is 14 residues long. The CDR3 is CASSLTDGAYERYF. The CDR3, as DNA: TGTGCCAGCAGCTTAACCGACGGCGCCTATGAGCGGTACTTC.

This clonotype was recorded once. The CDR3 ends on some other residue instead of the conserved phenylalanine or tryptophan, so this is likely a read error. The chain couples TRBV5-8 to TRBJ2-3; 7 bases align to TRBD1. The CDR3 runs to 14 residues. Trimming removed 8 bases from V and 6 bases from J; junction bases left unmatched: 12. Looked up from germline, CDR1 is SGHTS and CDR2 is YDEGEE. CDR3 sequence: CASSRRQGGDTQYY. In DNA form, the CDR3 reads TGTGCCAGTAGCCGGAGACAGGGTGGTGATACGCAGTATTAT.

This clonotype was found once. The CDR3 ends on some other residue instead of the conserved phenylalanine or tryptophan, so this is likely a read error. The V and J genes are TRBV7-9 and TRBJ1-1; a weak D match, TRBD1 (5 bases). The germline gives CDR1 SEHNR, CDR2 FQNEAQ (reference sequence). CDR3 length equals 15 residues. CDR3 sequence (DNA): TGTACCAGCAGCCCGACGGGCTTTAGGGGATCTGAAGCTTTCTCT. Its protein product is CTSSPTGFRGSEAFS.

The genes are TRBV11-2 and TRBJ2-7; the match to TRBD1 covers 9 bases. CDR3 length equals 15 residues. The germline V gene has CDR1 SGHAT and CDR2 FQNNGV. V gave up 3 bases and J gave up 8 bases; unmatched junction bases: 11. DNA for the CDR3: TGTGCCAGCAGCTTTACAGGGGGCTGGAGGTACAAGCAGTACTTC. This sequence encodes CASSFTGGWRYKQYF.

Comment on this clonotype: The junction departs from the called germline gene at one end, perhaps through a read error. DNA of the CDR3: TGTGCCAGCACTTTATTAAGCCCAGGGGAAGCTTTCTTT. Translated: CASTLLSPGEAFF. This chain connects TRBV12-3 or TRBV12-4 to TRBJ1-1; tentatively, D is TRBD1 (5 bases). This CDR3 has 13 amino acids.

The genes are TRBV6-2 or TRBV6-3 and TRBJ2-3; possible D gene TRBD2, 6 bases. The CDR3 runs 13 residues. In germline, CDR1 is MNHEY, CDR2 SVGEGT. Trimming removed 6 bases from V and 7 bases from J, with 14 bases in between. In DNA form, the CDR3 reads TGTGCCAGCAGCTGTGGTCTAGCGAATACGCAGTATTTT. Its translation is CASSCGLANTQYF.

The rearrangement joins TRBV6-1 to TRBJ2-3, with D tentatively TRBD1 (6 bases). V lost 7 bases to trimming and J lost 2 bases, with 13 bases between them. CDR3 length: 14 residues. Germline V gene data show CDR1 as MNHNS and CDR2 as SASEGT. This CDR3 reads CASKGTLLTDTQYF. In nucleotides, the CDR3 is TGTGCCAGCAAGGGGACACTTCTCACAGATACGCAGTATTTT.

As regards this clonotype: The junction departs from germline at one end; a sequencing error may be responsible. The genes are TRBV10-3 and TRBJ2-1; no reliable D call. CDR3 length: 11 amino acids. The germline gives CDR1 ENHRY, CDR2 SYGVKD. CDR3 loop: CAIQGTNEHFF. CDR3 coding DNA: TGTGCCATCCAAGGTACTAATGAGCATTTCTTC.

Worth noting for this clonotype: The junction differs from germline at one of its ends, possibly a read error. This CDR3 reads CASSLWTGMKAVANVLTF. DNA of the CDR3: TGTGCCAGCAGTCTTTGGACAGGGATGAAAGCTGTGGCCAATGTCCTAACTTTC. This chain joins TRBV6-5 and TRBJ2-6; 8 nucleotides line up with TRBD1. Germline CDR1 reads MNHEY; CDR2 reads SVGAGI. This CDR3 has 18 amino acids.

Points on this clonotype: The junction and the germline gene differ at one end; a read error may be behind it. The gene calls are TRBV29-1 and TRBJ2-1; possibly TRBD2 for D (6 bases). The germline V gene encodes CDR1 SQVTM and CDR2 ANQGSEA. The CDR3 has 10 residues. CDR3: CSGSDKEQFF. The CDR3, as DNA: TGTAGCGGATCGGATAAAGAGCAGTTCTTC.

A word on this clonotype: A junction end diverges from the germline sequence, so it may reflect a read error. The V and J genes are TRBV6-1 and TRBJ2-6; D may be TRBD1 (6 bases). The CDR3 runs 16 residues. The germline V gene encodes CDR1 MNHNS and CDR2 SASEGT. The CDR3 DNA follows: TGTGTCAGTACCAGGACAGCGGACTCTGCGGCCAACGTCCTGACTTTC. Amino acid sequence: CVSTRTADSAANVLTF.

Comment on this clonotype: Because the CDR3 is missing its conserved closing phenylalanine or tryptophan, this is likely a read error. The gene calls are TRBV11-2 and TRBJ2-7; 8 positions match TRBD2. Germline lookup yields CDR1 SGHAT and CDR2 FQNNGV. Trimming removed 8 bases from V and 3 bases from J; junction bases left unmatched: 12. CDR3 length equals 15 residues. The CDR3 coding sequence is TGTGCCAGCTACCAATATTCGGGAGGGGGCTACGAGCAGTACTTA. Its translation: CASYQYSGGGYEQYL.

For this clonotype: An end of the junction differs from the germline gene, which may be a read error. This chain links TRBV11-2 with TRBJ2-1; D gene unclear. In germline, CDR1 is SGHAT, CDR2 FQNNGV. The CDR3 runs to 16 residues. Here the CDR3 DNA reads TGTGCCGGCAGCTTGGATATCGGACCAGCAATGGGTGAGCAGTTCTTC. Protein product: CAGSLDIGPAMGEQFF.

Worth noting for this clonotype: Here the CDR3 omits its conserved ending phenylalanine or tryptophan, so a read error is the likely source. The V and J genes are TRBV4-1 and TRBJ2-2; D might be TRBD1 or TRBD2, each matching 5 bases. The CDR3 is 13 residues long. Trimming left V 3 bases short and J 7 bases short, with 9 bases between. Germline V gene lookup returns CDR1 MGHRA and CDR2 YSYEKL. CDR3 residues: CASSQGRGGELFS. The CDR3 coding sequence is TGCGCCAGCAGCCAGGGACGAGGCGGGGAGCTGTTTTCT.